Below are 7 T cell receptor beta chains sequenced from a single sample in a study of T-cell reconstitution after alpha-beta-depleted transplantation in children. Unique molecular identifiers were built into the TCRbeta library. MiXCR was run by TCRdb on the PCR reads, yielding one entry per CDR3 protein. The sample shows about 180,000 distinct CDR3 sequences, 8.5% to 14% of them seen only once. Sequencing was performed on PBMCs, taken before TCRalphabeta/CD19-depleted stem cell transplant. Source of these receptors: a boy aged 2 to 10 with acute myeloid leukemia, due to receive a stem cell transplant.

At least ten counts were recorded for this clonotype. The chain links TRBV4-1 to TRBJ2-7; TRBD1 matches 8 bases. The CDR3 has 15 amino acids. J lost 2 bases, V lost 3 bases, and 6 bases had no gene match. In germline, CDR1 is MGHRA, CDR2 YSYEKL. Here the CDR3 DNA reads TGCGCCAGCAGCCACCGGACAGGGTCCACCTACGAGCAGTACTTC. Amino acid sequence: CASSHRTGSTYEQYF.

The table lists this clonotype with many counts. V gene TRBV5-1 combines with J gene TRBJ2-7, with D unclear. CDR3 length: 16 amino acids. Between the trimmed V and J ends, which lost 1 base and 9 bases, there was a span of 23 bases. Germline CDR1 SGHRS, CDR2 YFSETQ. The CDR3 region is CASSLFWPFLIVRQYV. The CDR3 region has the DNA TGCGCCAGCAGCTTGTTTTGGCCGTTTCTTATAGTTCGGCAGTACGTC.

This clonotype was detected many times. This chain uses TRBV12-3 or TRBV12-4 with TRBJ1-3; no clear D gene. This CDR3 is built from 15 residues. Trimming cost V 4 bases and J 0 bases, with 10 bases left between them. For the CDR3, the DNA is TGTGCCAGCAGTTACTATCAGACCTCTGGAAACACCATATATTTT. This sequence encodes CASSYYQTSGNTIYF.

There are many counts of this clonotype. The chain is built from TRBV20-1 and TRBJ1-2; D gene ambiguous. Trimming took off 0 bases at V and 4 bases at J, with 21 bases between the two ends. CDR1 is DFQATT and CDR2 is SNEGSKA in the germline V gene (reference sequence). There are 17 residues in the CDR3. DNA for the CDR3: TGCAGTGCTAGAGATGCAGAAAAACAAGGAGCCCTCTATGGCTACACCTTC. It specifies CSARDAEKQGALYGYTF.

J is TRBJ2-7 and V is TRBV28; D ambiguous. From germline, CDR1 is MDHEN and CDR2 SYDVKM. The ends were cut back, 3 bases at V and 3 bases at J, with 12 bases in the middle. There are 14 residues in the CDR3. The CDR3 nucleotides read TGTGCCAGCAGTTTTCCGAGCCGAAGCTACGAGCAGTACTTC. It specifies CASSFPSRSYEQYF.

This clonotype came up many times. The CDR3 DNA is TGCGCCAGCAGCTTGGTACTAGCGGGGGGCACAGATACGCAGTATTTT. It specifies CASSLVLAGGTDTQYF. The chain joins TRBV5-1 to TRBJ2-3; the match to TRBD2 covers 11 bases. The CDR3 is made up of 16 amino acids. Germline V lookup: CDR1 SGHRS, CDR2 YFSETQ. The ends lost 0 bases at V and 1 base at J; junction bases unmatched: 1. Drawing the rest from reference TRBV5-1 and TRBJ2-3, the complete variable domain is KAGVTQTPRYLIKTRGQQVTLSCSPISGHRSVSWYQQTPGQGLQFLFEYFSETQRNKGNFPGRFSGRQFSNSRSEMNVSTLELGDSALYLCASSLVLAGGTDTQYFGPGTRLTVL.

This clonotype has ten or more counts. The chain has TRBV6-2 or TRBV6-3 and TRBJ1-1, with D maybe TRBD1 (5 bases). The germline gives CDR1 MNHEY, CDR2 SVGEGT. V was pared by 6 bases and J by 3 bases, with 11 bases between. The CDR3 has 13 residues. CDR3 coding DNA: TGTGCCAGCAGCGCTGACAGCTACACTGAAGCTTTCTTT. Translation: CASSADSYTEAFF.